These 13 T cell receptor beta chains were all obtained from the same sample, sequenced in a study of shared clonotypes between healthy human individuals. CD8 cells regarded as naive lacked CD45RO, were positively chosen for CCR7, and omitted terminally differentiated effector memory CD45RA+ cells. Produced via immunoSEQ multiplex PCR; TCRdb's table is partial and in-frame only. The table shows 2 million to 2.5 million clones, with over 85% occurring only once. The sample taken for sequencing was naive CD8+ T cells sorted from blood. The receptors were sampled from a man aged 18 to 29 in good health.

V and J are TRBV13 and TRBJ1-1; D might be TRBD1 (6 bases). Per germline, CDR1 PRHDT and CDR2 FYEKMQ (reference sequence). The CDR3 runs to 13 residues. Trimming left V 5 bases short and J 6 bases short, with 13 bases between. Written as DNA, the CDR3 is TGTGCCAGCAGCGTCACAGGGATCTCTGAAGCTTTCTTT. This sequence encodes CASSVTGISEAFF.

The genes are TRBV5-6 and TRBJ2-1; no definite D call. Germline values: CDR1 SGHDT, CDR2 YYEEEE. V lost 7 bases, J lost 5 bases, and 16 bases lay in between. The length of the CDR3 is 14 residues. Here the CDR3 DNA reads TGTGCCAGCGCCCCAATTCTCCTAAACAATGAGCAGTTCTTC. As protein: CASAPILLNNEQFF.

J is TRBJ2-7 and V is TRBV10-2; no clear D gene. The CDR3 is 16 amino acids. Germline assignment: CDR1 WSHSY and CDR2 SAAADI. Trimming took off 2 bases at V and 2 bases at J, with 16 bases between the two ends. The CDR3 reads CASSEPYTLNTYEQYF. The CDR3 bases are TGCGCCAGCAGTGAGCCGTACACACTCAATACCTACGAGCAGTACTTC.

The CDR3: CASSPDRETYEQYF. The CDR3 bases are TGTGCCAGCAGTCCCGACAGGGAAACCTACGAGCAGTACTTC. The chain employs TRBV28 and TRBJ2-7; 7 nucleotides agree with TRBD1. CDR1 and CDR2 (germline): MDHEN, SYDVKM. This CDR3 contains 14 residues. J lost 2 bases, V lost 5 bases, and 6 bases had no gene match.

CDR3 protein: CASRLGIAGGQETQYF. The DNA for the CDR3 is TGTGCAAGTCGCTTAGGGATAGCGGGGGGCCAAGAGACCCAGTACTTC. The chain links TRBV12-2 to TRBJ2-5; the tabulated D call, TRBD2, remains unverified against the DNA. TRBV12-2 is marked as a pseudogene. The CDR3 totals 16 residues.

This clone was observed once. V is TRBV18 and J is TRBJ2-7; D is undetermined. Germline V gives CDR1 KGHSH, CDR2 LQKENI. V lost 2 bases, J lost 2 bases, and 13 bases lay in between. This CDR3 has 15 amino acids. CDR3 DNA: TGTGCCAGCTCACCAGAGTCGGTGCCTACCTACGAGCAGTACTTC. Translation gives CASSPESVPTYEQYF.

J is TRBJ2-3 and V is TRBV13; 7 nucleotides line up with TRBD2. Germline values: CDR1 PRHDT, CDR2 FYEKMQ (reference sequence). J gave up 4 bases and V 5 bases, and 9 bases lay outside the gene matches. The CDR3 spans 15 residues. CDR3 amino acids: CASSPWTRSADTQYF. In DNA, the CDR3 is TGTGCCAGCAGCCCTTGGACTAGATCCGCAGATACGCAGTATTTT.

This chain connects TRBV19 to TRBJ1-4; the D is unclear. The CDR3 is 14 residues long. Trimming shortened V by 2 bases and J by 3 bases, and 7 bases separated the two germline ends. Germline assignment: CDR1 LNHDA and CDR2 SQIVND (reference sequence). CDR3 loop: CASSIFGANEKLFF. CDR3 coding DNA: TGTGCCAGTAGTATATTTGGGGCTAATGAAAAACTGTTTTTT. The variable domain in full, completed from reference TRBV19 and TRBJ1-4, reads DGGITQSPKYLFRKEGQNVTLSCEQNLNHDAMYWYRQDPGQGLRLIYYSQIVNDFQKGDIAEGYSVSREKKESFPLTVTSAQKNPTAFYLCASSIFGANEKLFFGSGTQLSVL.

Only one count was recorded for this clone. The rearrangement uses TRBV25-1 and TRBJ1-1; no clear D. V gave up 6 bases and J gave up 5 bases, with 13 bases separating them. The CDR3 has 13 amino acids. The germline V gene encodes CDR1 MGHDK and CDR2 SYGVNS. The chain's CDR3 is CASSPRLGTEAFF. CDR3 DNA sequence: TGTGCCAGCAGCCCAAGACTCGGAACTGAAGCTTTCTTT. Full variable domain (rest looked up from reference TRBV25-1 and TRBJ1-1): EADIYQTPRYLVIGTGKKITLECSQTMGHDKMYWYQQDPGMELHLIHYSYGVNSTEKGDLSSESTVSRIRTEHFPLTLESARPSHTSQYLCASSPRLGTEAFFGQGTRLTVV.

This chain uses TRBV11-2 with TRBJ2-3; no clear D. The CDR3 is 14 residues long. CDR1 SGHAT and CDR2 FQNNGV come from the germline V gene. V was shortened by 8 bases and J by 0 bases, with 12 bases between the two germline ends. DNA for the CDR3: TGTGCCAGCGGGGTTGATGGGAGCACAGATACGCAGTATTTT. The encoded protein is CASGVDGSTDTQYF. Looking up the rest from reference TRBV11-2 and TRBJ2-3 gives the full variable domain: EAGVAQSPRYKIIEKRQSVAFWCNPISGHATLYWYQQILGQGPKLLIQFQNNGVVDDSQLPKDRFSAERLKGVDSTLKIQPAKLEDSAVYLCASGVDGSTDTQYFGPGTRLTVL.

Note on this clone: One end of the junction does not line up with germline, which may come from a read error. The chain joins TRBV2 to TRBJ2-1, with a weak D call TRBD2 (5 bases). The CDR3 length is 15 residues. From germline, CDR1 is SNHLY and CDR2 FYNNEI. The chain's CDR3 is CASSQADVTYNEQFF. The CDR3 coding sequence is TGTGCCAGCAGTCAAGCGGACGTAACCTACAATGAGCAGTTCTTC.

The chain links TRBV7-9 to TRBJ2-7; no definite D call. CDR3 length: 12 residues. V lost 2 bases and J 5 bases, leaving 7 bases between the germline ends. Germline V gene lookup returns CDR1 SEHNR and CDR2 FQNEAQ (reference sequence). The CDR3 DNA is TGTGCCAGCAGCTTATGGAGCGACGAGCAGTACTTC. The encoded protein is CASSLWSDEQYF. The full variable domain, in which reference TRBV7-9 and TRBJ2-7 provide the parts outside the CDR3, is DTGVSQNPRHKITKRGQNVTFRCDPISEHNRLYWYRQTLGQGPEFLTYFQNEAQLEKSRLLSDRFSAERPKGSFSTLEIQRTEQGDSAMYLCASSLWSDEQYFGPGTRLTVT.

V and J are TRBV28 and TRBJ1-5; D is unresolved. V was trimmed by 3 bases and J by 7 bases, leaving 10 bases between them. This CDR3 is built from 13 residues. Germline V gene sequence: CDR1 MDHEN, CDR2 SYDVKM. This CDR3 is CASSFSFYQPQHF. The DNA of the CDR3 is TGTGCCAGCAGTTTTAGTTTTTACCAGCCCCAGCATTTT.